What follows describes a single TCR beta chain. Its specificity is unknown. The V end was cut by 6 bases, the J end by 4 bases, with 12 bases between. The V gene's germline CDR1 is SGHNT and CDR2 YENEEA. The CDR3 has 14 amino acids. The sample is drawn from a study of PD-1 blockade in classical Hodgkin lymphoma. Whole-study results and caveats: Individuals who commenced nivolumab within less than 1 year of ASCT were excluded.

The sample's time point: cycle 4 day 1 (C4D1), after 6 weeks of nivolumab. All patients relapsed after autologous stem cell transplantation, and brentuximab vedotin exposure varied. Thawed PBMCs yielded CD4+ T cells through magnetic negative selection. Progressive disease, partial response or complete response was each patient's best response. Sequencing used immunoSEQ multiplex PCR; TCRdb keeps in-frame clones, though not all of them. The repertoire holds around 30,000 clones, 85% to 90% seen once, with over 0.4% in the top ten. The rearrangement links TRBV11-3 to TRBJ2-2, with D perhaps assigned TRBD1 or TRBD2 (5 bases each). This specimen was CD4+ T cells from blood, taken before the fourth cycle of nivolumab. This clonotype originated in a human donor with classical Hodgkin lymphoma. The CDR3 reads CASRSSGATGELFF. The DNA for the CDR3 is TGTGCCAGCAGGTCGTCCGGGGCCACCGGGGAGCTGTTTTTT.